The 4 T cell receptor beta chains presented below share a single source sample, sequenced in a study of TIL therapy for anti-PD-1-resistant metastatic lung cancer. The time point denotes: pre-treatment sample, taken before nivolumab and TIL therapy. The tumor samples were excised metastases, mostly pleural nodules or supraclavicular lymph nodes. The libraries were made with immunoSEQ v3. Some clones are missing from TCRdb's copy, which holds only in-frame ones; the method was immunoSEQ multiplex PCR. The data contain about 100,000 clones, 65% of them seen just once; the ten biggest clones take up approximately 9.9%. Sequences were derived from tumor tissue, sampled at baseline. The receptors shown here come from a person aged 25-79 years with non-small cell lung cancer.

This clone has more than one count but fewer than ten. V usage is TRBV19 and J usage is TRBJ2-1, with no clear D. Per germline, CDR1 LNHDA and CDR2 SQIVND (reference sequence). CDR3 length: 12 residues. V lost 4 bases and J 6 bases, leaving 7 bases between the germline ends. DNA for the CDR3: TGTGCCAGTAGTACCCGTTCCAATGAGCAGTTCTTC. Its protein product is CASSTRSNEQFF.

The chain couples TRBV6-4 to TRBJ1-1, with D hard to call. Germline V CDR1 and CDR2: MRHNA, SNTAGT. Trimming took off 2 bases at V and 11 bases at J, with 21 bases between the two ends. There are 15 residues in the CDR3. The CDR3 protein is CASSDGYATPRRAFF. CDR3 coding DNA: TGTGCCAGCAGTGACGGTTACGCCACCCCGCGTCGGGCTTTCTTT.

This clone was recorded once. The chain joins TRBV24-1 to TRBJ2-7; D is undetermined. The CDR3 sequence is 12 residues long. Germline V gives CDR1 KGHDR, CDR2 SFDVKD. V lost 6 bases and J 3 bases, leaving 8 bases between the germline ends. CDR3 sequence: CATSSRDYEQYF. CDR3 bases: TGTGCCACCAGTTCCAGAGACTACGAGCAGTACTTC.

The sample holds a few counts of this clone. The gene calls are TRBV7-8 and TRBJ1-1; TRBD1 matches 7 bases. V gave up 1 base and J gave up 8 bases; unmatched junction bases: 4. CDR1 SGHVS and CDR2 FQNEAQ come from the germline V gene. CDR3 length equals 13 residues. The CDR3 reads CASSLGEDREAFF. CDR3 DNA: TGTGCCAGCAGCTTAGGGGAGGACAGGGAAGCTTTCTTT.